A selection of T cell receptor beta chains follows, all from one sample in a study of early T cells in non-severe SARS-CoV-2 infection. TCRdb analysed the 5' RACE reads with MiXCR anew, one entry per CDR3 protein. The sample has more than 40,000 distinct CDR3 sequences, 5% to 6.5% seen once. The input for sequencing was whole blood, taken at baseline. The receptors were gathered from an adult who was a healthcare worker with PCR-confirmed SARS-CoV-2 infection or an uninfected control (not recorded which). Each CDR3 is given with its conserved first and last residue. Fields, in order: J gene, D gene, clone size, V gene, CDR3 DNA, CDR3 protein. A D gene is named only where the DNA matches it firmly. Some rows have no size entry. The others give once, few or many, or a class for an expanded clone.

TRBJ2-1,TRBD1,many,TRBV11-2,TGTGCCAGCAGCTCCGGACAGGGGGCCCCCTTCTTCGATGAGCAGTTCTTC,CASSSGQGAPFFDEQFF
TRBJ2-7,TRBD1,many,TRBV28,TGTGCCACCGAGAGGTCCGGGACAGGGTCCTACGAGCAGTACTTC,CATERSGTGSYEQYF
TRBJ2-7,NA,NA,TRBV27,TGTGCCAGCAGACCCCGAGGCCCCGAGGCGCAGTACTTC,CASRPRGPEAQYF
TRBJ2-1,NA,few,TRBV9,TGTGCCAGCAGCGTAGCCCCCCTAGGAGCCGGGCACAATGAGCAGTTCTTC,CASSVAPLGAGHNEQFF
TRBJ2-1,NA,few,TRBV19,TGTGCCAGTAGTATAGACAGCTCCTACAATGAGCAGTTCTTC,CASSIDSSYNEQFF
TRBJ2-7,TRBD1,NA,TRBV3-1,TGTGCCAGCAGCCATCGGACAGGGGCTTCTTCCCAGTACTTC,CASSHRTGASSQYF
TRBJ2-3,NA,many,TRBV29-1,TGCAGCGTAACCCCAGGGGATAGCAGGACAGATACGCAGTATTTT,CSVTPGDSRTDTQYF
TRBJ2-3,TRBD2,few,TRBV15,TGTGCCACCAGCAGAGGACTAGCGGTTTCAGATACGCAGTATTTT,CATSRGLAVSDTQYF
TRBJ2-7,NA,many,TRBV5-1,TGCGCCAGCAGCTTGGTCAGTACCTACGAGCAGTACTTC,CASSLVSTYEQYF
TRBJ2-5,NA,NA,TRBV24-1,TGTGCCACCAGTAGGAGGTTCCAAGAGACCCAGTACTTC,CATSRRFQETQYF
TRBJ2-1,NA,few,TRBV5-1,TGCGCCAGCAGCTTCCCCGGACTATCCAATGAGCAGTTCTTC,CASSFPGLSNEQFF
TRBJ2-1,TRBD2,NA,TRBV11-2,TGTGCCAGCAGCTTCCCCCGGGGACTAGCGGGCCCCAATGAGCAGTTCTTC,CASSFPRGLAGPNEQFF
TRBJ2-1,TRBD2,few,TRBV29-1,TGCAGCGTCAGGGGACTAGCGGACAATGAGCAGTTCTTC,CSVRGLADNEQFF
TRBJ2-5,TRBD2,NA,TRBV2,TGTGCCACCCGGACTAGCGGGAGGGAGACCCAGTACTTC,CATRTSGRETQYF
TRBJ2-3,TRBD1,many,TRBV12-3/TRBV12-4,TGTGCCAGCAGTTCCCGACAGGGGGCCCGCCCAGATACGCAGTATTTT,CASSSRQGARPDTQYF
TRBJ2-1,NA,few,TRBV12-3/TRBV12-4,TGTGCCAGCAGTTTGGGGCTTGGTCAGTTCTTC,CASSLGLGQFF
TRBJ2-7,NA,many,TRBV10-3,TGTGCCATCAGTGACGTGGCCTACGAGCAGTACTTC,CAISDVAYEQYF